Sequencing of this T cell receptor beta chain was carried out in a study of blood T cells in healthy people across ages. In its sample, this clonotype was seen a few times. For the second PCR, which ran for 7 to 11 cycles, a sample-barcoded 5' primer and a J-beta primer mix were used. From the 5' RACE reads, TCRdb called clonotypes with MiXCR, one entry per CDR3 protein. The sample lists about 640,000 distinct CDR3 sequences; about 30% were seen once. CDR3 length equals 15 residues. Trimming pared 0 bases from V and 6 bases from J, leaving 11 bases between. Germline V lookup: CDR1 LGHNA, CDR2 YSLEER. The chain combines TRBV4-3 with TRBJ2-2; D is ambiguous. The clonotype comes from a woman of 80 years or more in good health. The specimen sequenced was blood. The CDR3 nucleotides read TGCGCCAGCAGCCAAGATCGAGGCGGCCCCGGGGAGCTGTTTTTT. The encoded protein is CASSQDRGGPGELFF.